A selection of T cell receptor beta chains follows, all from one sample in a study of chemoradiotherapy in HPV16-positive cancers. TCRdb's copy holds only in-frame clones and misses some; the assay was immunoSEQ multiplex PCR. Here the sample spans 5,500 to 7,500 clones, about 86% being singletons. This material consisted of tumor tissue, taken from a patient who underwent chemoradiotherapy. These receptors all stem from a human donor with HPV-associated anogenital cancer. Both conserved end residues are part of each CDR3. The order of the fields is clone size, J gene, V gene, D gene, CDR3 protein, CDR3 DNA. The D gene is left open where the match is weak. Only some rows state a clone size, as once, few, many or a class for expanded clones.

abundance: few
j_gene: TRBJ2-3
v_gene: TRBV27
d_gene: .
CDR3aa: CASSQGTLVGADTQYF
CDR3nt: TGTGCCAGCAGTCAGGGGACTTTAGTTGGCGCAGATACGCAGTATTTT

abundance: .
j_gene: TRBJ1-5
v_gene: TRBV7-2
d_gene: .
CDR3aa: CASSPNGGAAQPQHF
CDR3nt: TGTGCCAGCAGCCCAAACGGGGGGGCTGCCCAGCCCCAGCATTTT

abundance: .
j_gene: TRBJ2-1
v_gene: TRBV7-3
d_gene: TRBD2
CDR3aa: CASSFGFGLAGGPLSYNEQFF
CDR3nt: TGTGCCAGCAGCTTCGGATTCGGACTAGCGGGAGGGCCTCTATCCTACAATGAGCAGTTCTTC

abundance: .
j_gene: TRBJ2-7
v_gene: TRBV7-8
d_gene: .
CDR3aa: CASSSTYEGQYF
CDR3nt: TGTGCCAGCAGCTCGACTTACGAGGGGCAGTACTTC

abundance: .
j_gene: TRBJ2-7
v_gene: TRBV6-5
d_gene: TRBD1
CDR3aa: CASTRGQGYEQYF
CDR3nt: TGTGCCAGCACCCGGGGACAGGGGTACGAGCAGTACTTC

abundance: .
j_gene: TRBJ2-3
v_gene: TRBV5-1
d_gene: .
CDR3aa: CASSPGGADTQYF
CDR3nt: TGCGCCAGCAGCCCGGGCGGAGCAGATACGCAGTATTTT

abundance: once
j_gene: TRBJ1-5
v_gene: TRBV30
d_gene: .
CDR3aa: CAWSVSNQPQHF
CDR3nt: TGTGCCTGGAGTGTCAGTAATCAGCCCCAGCATTTT

abundance: .
j_gene: TRBJ1-1
v_gene: TRBV5-1
d_gene: .
CDR3aa: CASSASRGTSTEAFF
CDR3nt: TGCGCCAGCAGTGCCTCAAGGGGGACGAGCACTGAAGCTTTCTTT

abundance: .
j_gene: TRBJ1-3
v_gene: TRBV4-1
d_gene: .
CDR3aa: CASSQGGAEQDTIYF
CDR3nt: TGCGCCAGCAGCCAAGGGGGCGCGGAGCAAGACACCATATATTTT

abundance: .
j_gene: TRBJ1-4
v_gene: TRBV7-9
d_gene: .
CDR3aa: CASSGEGHEKLFF
CDR3nt: TGTGCCAGCAGCGGGGAGGGGCATGAAAAACTGTTTTTT

abundance: .
j_gene: TRBJ1-5
v_gene: TRBV29-1
d_gene: .
CDR3aa: CSAAGGEDQPQHF
CDR3nt: TGCAGCGCCGCCGGGGGGGAAGATCAGCCCCAGCATTTT

abundance: .
j_gene: TRBJ1-1
v_gene: TRBV6-5
d_gene: .
CDR3aa: CASSYSSRPLFEAFF
CDR3nt: TGTGCCAGCAGTTACTCGAGCCGGCCTCTATTTGAAGCTTTCTTT

abundance: .
j_gene: TRBJ2-7
v_gene: TRBV27
d_gene: TRBD1
CDR3aa: CASSLFGDRVYEQYF
CDR3nt: TGTGCCAGCAGTTTATTTGGGGACAGGGTTTACGAGCAGTACTTC

abundance: .
j_gene: TRBJ2-5
v_gene: TRBV15
d_gene: TRBD1
CDR3aa: CATSRDERGPFQETQYF
CDR3nt: TGTGCCACCAGCAGAGATGAAAGGGGGCCGTTCCAAGAGACCCAGTACTTC

abundance: few
j_gene: TRBJ2-1
v_gene: TRBV5-1
d_gene: .
CDR3aa: CASSLDSYEQFF
CDR3nt: TGCGCCAGCAGCTTGGACTCCTATGAGCAGTTCTTC

abundance: .
j_gene: TRBJ2-2
v_gene: TRBV6-5
d_gene: .
CDR3aa: CASSPNRVAGELFF
CDR3nt: TGTGCCAGCAGCCCCAATCGGGTGGCCGGGGAGCTGTTTTTT

abundance: .
j_gene: TRBJ2-3
v_gene: TRBV5-1
d_gene: TRBD2
CDR3aa: CASSLTSGSLTDTQYF
CDR3nt: TGCGCCAGCAGCTTGACTAGCGGGAGTTTGACAGATACGCAGTATTTT

abundance: once
j_gene: TRBJ1-1
v_gene: TRBV28
d_gene: .
CDR3aa: CASSPYNFMNTEAFF
CDR3nt: TGTGCCAGCAGTCCTTATAACTTCATGAACACTGAAGCTTTCTTT

abundance: .
j_gene: TRBJ2-2
v_gene: TRBV2
d_gene: .
CDR3aa: CASNRGSDTGELFF
CDR3nt: TGTGCCAGCAATCGGGGGAGCGACACCGGGGAGCTGTTTTTT

abundance: .
j_gene: TRBJ2-3
v_gene: TRBV6-5
d_gene: .
CDR3aa: CASSRLGTEDTQYF
CDR3nt: TGTGCCAGCAGCCGCCTAGGGACTGAGGATACGCAGTATTTT

abundance: .
j_gene: TRBJ1-1
v_gene: TRBV6-1
d_gene: .
CDR3aa: CASSDRLTEAFF
CDR3nt: TGTGCCAGCAGTGACCGTCTCACTGAAGCTTTCTTT

abundance: .
j_gene: TRBJ1-1
v_gene: TRBV18
d_gene: .
CDR3aa: CASSPSLMTEAFF
CDR3nt: TGTGCCAGCTCACCCTCGCTAATGACTGAAGCTTTCTTT

abundance: .
j_gene: TRBJ2-5
v_gene: TRBV30
d_gene: .
CDR3aa: CAWSGATETQYF
CDR3nt: TGTGCCTGGAGTGGGGCTACGGAGACCCAGTACTTC

abundance: once
j_gene: TRBJ2-2
v_gene: TRBV11-2
d_gene: TRBD2
CDR3aa: CASSLGTGGTGELFF
CDR3nt: TGTGCCAGCAGCTTGGGTACGGGAGGGACCGGGGAGCTGTTTTTT

abundance: .
j_gene: TRBJ2-1
v_gene: TRBV5-1
d_gene: .
CDR3aa: CASYKASYNEQFF
CDR3nt: TGCGCCAGCTATAAGGCCTCCTACAATGAGCAGTTCTTC

abundance: .
j_gene: TRBJ2-3
v_gene: TRBV6-9
d_gene: TRBD1
CDR3aa: CASSSPQTGEITDTQYF
CDR3nt: TGTGCCAGCAGTTCTCCACAGACAGGGGAGATCACAGATACGCAGTATTTT

abundance: .
j_gene: TRBJ1-1
v_gene: TRBV5-6
d_gene: .
CDR3aa: CASSLGSHTEAFF
CDR3nt: TGTGCCAGCAGCTTGGGTAGTCACACTGAAGCTTTCTTT

abundance: .
j_gene: TRBJ2-7
v_gene: TRBV2
d_gene: .
CDR3aa: CASLAQSSYEQYF
CDR3nt: TGTGCCAGTCTAGCGCAGAGCTCCTACGAGCAGTACTTC

abundance: .
j_gene: TRBJ1-1
v_gene: TRBV5-1
d_gene: .
CDR3aa: CASSLDQTNTEAFF
CDR3nt: TGCGCCAGCAGCTTGGATCAGACGAACACTGAAGCTTTCTTT

abundance: .
j_gene: TRBJ2-3
v_gene: TRBV27
d_gene: .
CDR3aa: CASSLQGPDTQYF
CDR3nt: TGTGCCAGCAGTTTGCAGGGCCCAGATACGCAGTATTTT